This T cell receptor beta chain stems from a study of blood T cell repertoires in COVID-19. For the study at large: COVID-19 samples, acute and convalescent, were from the United States, Italy and Spain. T cells, B-cell-depleted T cells, or PBMCs supplied cDNA or gDNA.

The V and J ends lost 2 bases and 2 bases respectively, with 7 bases between them. This CDR3 comprises 14 residues. The germline CDR1 and CDR2 sequences are MNHNS and SASEGT. Per the authors' pipeline: By means of reference gene primer amplification, nucleated cell counts were estimated. The protocol was immunoSEQ multiplex PCR, while the TCRdb copy is restricted to in-frame clones and leaves out a portion. V, J and clone size are taken as reported in that table, and D and trimming were inferred from the DNA itself. Found here are 120,000 or so clones, around two thirds of them singletons; the top ten hold 2% to 2.5%. This clone was counted once.

The sequence was obtained from a woman in her seventies with acute or convalescent COVID-19. The rearrangement joins TRBV6-1 to TRBJ1-3, with D unclear. Sequencing was performed on peripheral blood. The CDR3 DNA sequence: TGTGCCAGCAGTGAAACGGGTACTGGAAACACCATATATTTT. It yields the protein CASSETGTGNTIYF.